This T cell receptor beta chain is from a study of beta chain features in type 1 diabetes. Germline V lookup: CDR1 KGHSH, CDR2 LQKENI. J lost 8 bases, V lost 0 bases, and 6 bases had no gene match. This CDR3 has 14 residues. Each population that was sorted was more than 95% pure. This clone was seen a handful of times. No antigen is known for it. Study observations and caveats: When Type 1 diabetes patients were examined, their TCRB CDR3s proved moderately but significantly shorter in all four CD4+ subsets.

Isolated RNA was reverse transcribed in full, so expressed TCRB transcripts were sequenced. Profiled with immunoSEQ multiplex PCR; TCRdb holds only in-frame clones, not every one. The sample gives under 300,000 clones, around 21% of which show up once; around 0.028% is in the top ten. Sequences were obtained from naive CD4+ T cells from blood. The source of this sequence is a woman aged 40 to 50 with type 1 diabetes. The V call is TRBV18, the J call TRBJ1-1, with 7 bases lining up with TRBD1. CDR3 sequence reads: CASSPPSDRAEAFF. CDR3 bases: TGTGCCAGCTCACCACCCTCCGACAGGGCAGAAGCTTTCTTT.